The 17 T cell receptor beta chains below all came from one sample that was sequenced in a study of blood T cell repertoires in COVID-19. Sequenced by immunoSEQ multiplex PCR; TCRdb stores in-frame clones only, minus some. There are tens of thousands of clones in the sample; approximately 89% occur only once, and 15% to 20% lies in the top ten. Sequencing was carried out using peripheral blood. Receptor source: a human donor in a cohort sampled during active COVID-19.

V gene TRBV29-1 combines with J gene TRBJ2-7; TRBD2 might be the D (6 bases). Germline lookup yields CDR1 SQVTM and CDR2 ANQGSEA. CDR3 size: 12 residues. Trimming pared 3 bases from V and 6 bases from J, leaving 12 bases between. CDR3 sequence: CSVDQGGGEQYF. The CDR3 DNA follows: TGCAGCGTTGACCAGGGAGGAGGCGAGCAGTACTTC.

This chain joins TRBV5-8 and TRBJ1-2, with D perhaps matching TRBD1 (5 bases). The V end lost 4 bases, the J end lost 0 bases, and 13 bases lay between the germline ends. Germline V CDR1 and CDR2: SGHTS, YDEGEE. The CDR3 is 15 amino acids. The CDR3 is CASSLTGVANYGYTF. The CDR3 bases are TGTGCCAGCAGCCTAACAGGAGTTGCTAACTATGGCTACACCTTC.

The chain links TRBV6-1 to TRBJ2-3, with 8 bases lining up with TRBD2. V lost 3 bases, J lost 6 bases, and 14 bases stayed unmatched. The CDR3 is 17 residues long. The germline V gene encodes CDR1 MNHNS and CDR2 SASEGT. CDR3 amino acids: CASSEGVKAGVLDTQYF. The CDR3 bases are TGTGCCAGCAGTGAGGGGGTAAAAGCGGGAGTTCTGGATACGCAGTATTTT.

The chain joins TRBV5-1 to TRBJ2-7; 7 bases match TRBD2. CDR3 length: 16 amino acids. Germline V gives CDR1 SGHRS, CDR2 YFSETQ. The trim removed 0 bases at V and 0 bases at J, leaving 6 bases unmatched. Written as DNA, the CDR3 is TGCGCCAGCAGCTTGGGGGGTAGCGGGTACTCCTACGAGCAGTACTTC. This sequence encodes CASSLGGSGYSYEQYF.

The rearrangement links TRBV5-6 to TRBJ1-5; D not certain. The CDR3 is 16 residues long. Between the trimmed V and J ends, which lost 2 bases and 0 bases, there was a span of 12 bases. Germline lookup yields CDR1 SGHDT and CDR2 YYEEEE. In nucleotides, the CDR3 is TGTGCCAGCAGCTTTTGGAGAGGTCTTAGCAATCAGCCCCAGCATTTT. This encodes CASSFWRGLSNQPQHF.

This sequence joins TRBV18 and TRBJ2-6; TRBD1 agrees at 12 bases. CDR1 and CDR2 from the germline V gene are KGHSH and LQKENI. The trim removed 3 bases at V and 2 bases at J, leaving 5 bases unmatched. This CDR3 region has 18 residues. The DNA of the CDR3 is TGTGCCAGCTCACCGCAGGGACAGGGGGCGCCTGGGGCCAACGTCCTGACTTTC. It yields the protein CASSPQGQGAPGANVLTF.

The gene calls are TRBV5-1 and TRBJ1-2; the D gene is possibly TRBD1 (6 bases). V dropped 3 bases and J dropped 9 bases, with 12 bases sitting between them. The CDR3 runs to 12 residues. From germline, CDR1 is SGHRS and CDR2 YFSETQ. This chain's CDR3 is CASSWNRERYTF. CDR3 DNA: TGCGCCAGCAGCTGGAACAGGGAGCGCTACACCTTC.

The genes are TRBV7-3 and TRBJ2-3, with D perhaps matching TRBD2 (5 bases). CDR1 and CDR2 from the germline V gene are SGHTA and FQGTGA. The CDR3 loop spans 14 amino acids. V lost 2 bases, J lost 3 bases, and 9 bases lay in between. The CDR3 region is CASSLGWTTDTQYF. CDR3 nucleotides: TGTGCCAGCAGCTTAGGGTGGACTACAGATACGCAGTATTTT.

This clone was observed once. The chain combines TRBV6-1 with TRBJ2-3; tentatively, D is TRBD1 (6 bases). The length of the CDR3 is 16 residues. Trimming shortened V by 4 bases and J by 2 bases, and 16 bases separated the two germline ends. Germline V gives CDR1 MNHNS, CDR2 SASEGT. The CDR3, as DNA: TGTGCCAGCAGTGTCCCAACGGGACACCCCACAGATACGCAGTATTTT. It yields the protein CASSVPTGHPTDTQYF.

This clone was detected only a few times. The rearrangement uses TRBV11-3 and TRBJ2-1; TRBD2 matches 9 bases. J gave up 7 bases and V 1 base, and 5 bases lay outside the gene matches. The CDR3 has 15 amino acids. The germline gives CDR1 SGHNT, CDR2 YENEEA. The CDR3 DNA reads as TGTGCCAGCAGCTTAGGCGGGGGGGCCCAGAATGAGCAGTTCTTC. Encoded protein: CASSLGGGAQNEQFF.

This clone has just one count. The chain carries TRBV5-1 and TRBJ1-2, with TRBD1 matching over 7 bases. The V gene's germline CDR1 is SGHRS and CDR2 YFSETQ. The CDR3 spans 15 residues. V was pared by 0 bases and J by 0 bases, with 2 bases of the junction left unmatched. CDR3 nucleotides: TGCGCCAGCAGCTTGGGAGGGGGCGCTAACTATGGCTACACCTTC. Translated, it gives CASSLGGGANYGYTF.

This rearrangement joins TRBV28 to TRBJ1-5, with D possibly matching TRBD1 (5 bases). V lost 2 bases and J 0 bases, leaving 20 bases between the germline ends. The CDR3 extends over 19 amino acids. Germline loops: CDR1 MDHEN, CDR2 SYDVKM. CDR3 DNA: TGTGCCAGCAGTTTAATTCCGGGTACAGGCCAACCTAGCAATCAGCCCCAGCATTTT. Translated: CASSLIPGTGQPSNQPQHF.

The chain has TRBV6-5 and TRBJ1-4; unclear D gene. The V gene lost 2 bases and the J gene lost 8 bases, with 9 bases spanning the gap. The CDR3 runs 13 residues. Germline CDR1 reads MNHEY; CDR2 reads SVGAGI. As DNA, the CDR3 is TGTGCCAGCAGTTACGGGCCTGGGGAAAAACTGTTTTTT. Translated, it gives CASSYGPGEKLFF.

The chain uses TRBV5-1 and TRBJ1-5; the D gene is possibly TRBD1 (5 bases). The V end was cut by 0 bases, the J end by 7 bases, with 11 bases between. This CDR3 comprises 14 residues. From germline, CDR1 is SGHRS and CDR2 YFSETQ. The CDR3 DNA is TGCGCCAGCAGCTTGGATCAGGGTCGGCAGCCCCAGCATTTT. It encodes CASSLDQGRQPQHF.

The chain carries TRBV19 and TRBJ1-1, with 9 bases that match TRBD1. The CDR3 totals 15 residues. Germline lookup yields CDR1 LNHDA and CDR2 SQIVND (reference sequence). V shed 7 bases, J shed 0 bases, and the junction held 6 bases outside the gene matches. The CDR3 loop is CASTADRGMNTEAFF. CDR3 sequence (DNA): TGTGCCAGTACCGCGGACAGGGGAATGAACACTGAAGCTTTCTTT.

This rearrangement joins TRBV19 to TRBJ1-2; 7 positions agree with TRBD1. The V and J ends lost 8 bases and 8 bases, in that order; junction bases with no gene match: 8. This CDR3 spans 12 amino acids. Germline V CDR1 and CDR2: LNHDA, SQIVND (reference sequence). The DNA for the CDR3 is TGTGCCAGTGACGACAGGGCGGAAGGCTACACCTTC. It is translated as CASDDRAEGYTF.

The gene calls are TRBV6-1 and TRBJ1-6; maybe TRBD1 (5 bases). V lost 2 bases and J lost 6, with 11 bases in between. Per germline, CDR1 MNHNS and CDR2 SASEGT. CDR3 length equals 15 residues. CDR3 sequence reads: CASSEPAGSNSPLHF. The CDR3 bases are TGTGCCAGCAGTGAACCCGCAGGGTCTAATTCACCCCTCCACTTT.